This note documents a single T cell receptor beta chain sequence. CDR3 length equals 14 residues. Germline loops: CDR1 MNHEY, CDR2 SVGAGI. The V and J ends lost 10 bases and 2 bases, in that order; junction bases with no gene match: 8. The method was immunoSEQ multiplex PCR; TCRdb's version includes in-frame clones alone and lacks a portion of them. In the table there are 100,000 to 150,000 clones, approximately 89% of which are singletons. The sample comes from a study of control samples from healthy donors and cancer patients. This chain connects TRBV6-5 to TRBJ2-1; the match to TRBD1 covers 7 bases. Sequencing input: PBMCs. This clonotype originated in a man aged 50 to 60 with head and neck cancer. CDR3 nucleotide sequence: TGTGCCATCCTCGGGACAGTCGCCTACAATGAGCAGTTCTTC. Its translation: CAILGTVAYNEQFF.